This is a list of T cell receptor beta chains from one sample in a study of T cells in Graves' hyperthyroidism and ophthalmopathy. In TCRdb, the multiplex PCR reads were re-called with MiXCR into one record per CDR3 protein. The sample lists some 490,000 distinct CDR3 sequences, roughly a sixth occurring once. The sample taken for sequencing was blood. These receptors all come from a woman younger than 45 with Graves' ophthalmopathy. The conserved cysteine and the conserved F or W are not part of the CDR3 here. Fields, in order: J gene, V gene, CDR3 length, CDR3 protein.

J gene: TRBJ1-2
V gene: TRBV19
CDR3 length: 9
CDR3 protein: ASRDFYGYT

J gene: TRBJ2-1
V gene: TRBV11-3
CDR3 length: 10
CDR3 protein: ASSLYADEQF

J gene: TRBJ2-3
V gene: TRBV5-1
CDR3 length: 12
CDR3 protein: ASSLVVAADTQY

J gene: TRBJ2-7
V gene: TRBV4-3
CDR3 length: 11
CDR3 protein: ASSHVQGNEQY

J gene: TRBJ2-3
V gene: TRBV10-3
CDR3 length: 14
CDR3 protein: AIGGEDRGPTDTQY

J gene: TRBJ2-7
V gene: TRBV28
CDR3 length: 14
CDR3 protein: ASSLVVAGGSYEQY

J gene: TRBJ2-7
V gene: TRBV20-1
CDR3 length: 14
CDR3 protein: SARVPSGRIPYEQY

J gene: TRBJ1-5
V gene: TRBV19
CDR3 length: 14
CDR3 protein: ASSMGTQGLHQPQH

J gene: TRBJ2-4
V gene: TRBV3-1
CDR3 length: 10
CDR3 protein: ASSDTQNIQY

J gene: TRBJ2-1
V gene: TRBV5-1
CDR3 length: 12
CDR3 protein: ASSFGDYYNEQF

J gene: TRBJ1-1
V gene: TRBV5-1
CDR3 length: 11
CDR3 protein: ASSLGQGAGAF

J gene: TRBJ1-2
V gene: TRBV24-1
CDR3 length: 9
CDR3 protein: ATSGLYGYT

J gene: TRBJ2-2
V gene: TRBV27
CDR3 length: 11
CDR3 protein: AARTANTGELF

J gene: TRBJ2-7
V gene: TRBV13
CDR3 length: 17
CDR3 protein: ASSKTPGLAGGVLYEQY